Below, one T cell receptor beta chain is given with its context. What it binds is unknown. The assay was immunoSEQ multiplex PCR, and TCRdb's table has in-frame clones only and misses some. The sample lists about 410,000 clones, around 91% occurring once. The sample comes from a study of Ad26.COV2.S vaccination and SARS-CoV-2 variants. At the level of the study: Ad26.COV2.S was injected intramuscularly once or twice, 56 days apart. Study-wide points: From the TCR breadth and depth analyses, total T cell responses may have been underestimated. A substantial breadth of spike-specific CD8+ and CD4+ T cell responses after vaccination has been reported.

The treatment: about 20 received Ad26.COV2.S at low or high dose, single or two shots; about 5 received placebo; per-sample allocation not given. Samples analyzed were those drawn on day 63 after the first vaccine or placebo injection. SARS-CoV-2 spike from the Wuhan strain was encoded by the vaccine, an Ad26 vector. The V and J ends lost 4 bases and 5 bases respectively, with 18 bases between them. CDR3 size: 16 residues. Germline CDR1 reads SGHNT; CDR2 reads YYREEE (reference sequence). The receptor was derived from a person aged 18-65 years who received the Ad26.COV2.S COVID-19 vaccine or a placebo. Here the sequenced sample was peripheral blood, taken in a trial of Ad26.COV2.S vaccine versus placebo. The chain carries TRBV5-4 and TRBJ2-2; D gene unclear. The chain's CDR3 is CASSRSTSLDTGELFF. CDR3 coding DNA: TGTGCCAGCAGCAGATCGACGAGTTTGGATACCGGGGAGCTGTTTTTT.